One and the same sample provided the 25 T cell receptor beta chains below, sequenced in a study of blood T cell repertoires in COVID-19. The protocol was immunoSEQ multiplex PCR, while the TCRdb copy is restricted to in-frame clones and leaves out a portion. The sample consists of about 68,000 clones, less than 90% of them appearing once. Sequencing used peripheral blood. The receptors derive from a man aged 50 or older with active COVID-19.

The chain links TRBV6-2 or TRBV6-3 to TRBJ1-6; 8 bases align to TRBD1. The CDR3 is made up of 14 amino acids. Germline loops: CDR1 MNHEY, CDR2 SVGEGT. V gave up 6 bases and J gave up 6 bases; unmatched junction bases: 4. This CDR3 is CASSLQGGNSPLHF. The CDR3 bases are TGTGCCAGCAGCCTACAGGGGGGTAATTCACCCCTCCACTTT.

This chain uses TRBV9 with TRBJ1-2, with 7 bases fitting TRBD1. The CDR3 length is 15 residues. With V trimmed by 0 bases and J by 4 bases, 6 bases remained unmatched. Germline CDR1 and CDR2: SGDLS and YYNGEE. For the CDR3, the DNA is TGTGCCAGCAGCGTAGCTACAGGGGACGGCTATGGCTACACCTTC. Translated, it gives CASSVATGDGYGYTF.

Points on this clone: A junction boundary mismatches the germline segment, possibly from a read error. The CDR3 sequence: CASSYPGGGQETQYF. The CDR3 DNA sequence: TGTGCCAGTAGCTACCCGGGGGGGGGCCAAGAGACCCAGTACTTC. The chain is built from TRBV5-4 and TRBJ2-5; 8 positions match TRBD2. The CDR3 consists of 15 residues. In germline, CDR1 is SGHNT, CDR2 YYREEE (reference sequence). Complete variable domain (other parts from reference TRBV5-4 and TRBJ2-5): ETGVTQSPTHLIKTRGQQVTLRCSSQSGHNTVSWYQQALGQGPQFIFQYYREEENGRGNFPPRFSGLQFPNYSSELNVNALELDDSALYLCASSYPGGGQETQYFGPGTRLLVL.

The V call is TRBV3-1 (or the pseudogene TRBV3-2), the J call TRBJ1-2; possible D gene TRBD1, 5 bases. V dropped 1 base and J dropped 7 bases, with 7 bases sitting between them. Germline-derived CDR1 and CDR2 are LGHDT and YNNKEL (reference sequence). The CDR3 is made up of 12 amino acids. The CDR3 nucleotides read TGTGCCAGCAGCCAAGCAGGGATTGGCTACACCTTC. Amino acids: CASSQAGIGYTF.

The genes are TRBV11-2 and TRBJ2-7, with a weak D call TRBD2 (6 bases). Germline V gene sequence: CDR1 SGHAT, CDR2 FQNNGV. Trimming pared 0 bases from V and 9 bases from J, leaving 21 bases between. The CDR3 has 16 amino acids. CDR3 loop: CASSLDLIFGGAAQYF. As DNA, the CDR3 is TGTGCCAGCAGCTTAGATCTTATCTTCGGGGGAGCTGCGCAGTACTTC.

This sequence joins TRBV18 and TRBJ2-7; 13 bases are a match to TRBD2. Germline CDR1 and CDR2: KGHSH and LQKENI. The CDR3 length is 16 residues. The V gene end was trimmed by 3 bases and the J gene end by 6 bases; junction bases not matched to a gene: 8. The CDR3 spells CASSPNSGLAGPEQYF. In DNA form, the CDR3 reads TGTGCCAGCTCACCGAACTCGGGACTAGCGGGACCCGAGCAGTACTTC.

This chain connects TRBV11-2 to TRBJ2-7; D is possibly TRBD2 (5 bases). The CDR3 loop spans 13 amino acids. Germline V CDR1 and CDR2: SGHAT, FQNNGV. Trimming took 3 bases from V and 7 from J, leaving 13 bases between them. The CDR3 loop reads CASSLNYPGEQYF. Here the CDR3 DNA reads TGTGCCAGCAGCTTGAATTACCCGGGGGAGCAGTACTTC.

V and J are TRBV4-2 and TRBJ2-2; 9 nucleotides match TRBD1. The J segment lost 0 bases and the V segment lost 4 bases, leaving 3 bases of the junction unmatched. This CDR3 spans 16 amino acids. Germline CDR1 reads LGHNA; CDR2 reads YNFKEQ. The CDR3 sequence is CASSPTGGANTGELFF. In DNA form, the CDR3 reads TGTGCCAGCAGCCCAACAGGGGGCGCGAACACCGGGGAGCTGTTTTTT.

This clone appeared a few times. The rearrangement uses TRBV5-1 and TRBJ2-3, with a possible D match to TRBD2 (5 bases). Per germline, CDR1 SGHRS and CDR2 YFSETQ. V lost 5 bases and J lost 2, with 12 bases in between. The CDR3 consists of 14 residues. This CDR3 reads CASSRRVNTDTQYF. CDR3 nucleotide sequence: TGCGCCAGCAGTAGGCGGGTCAACACAGATACGCAGTATTTT.

This sequence joins TRBV27 and TRBJ2-3; weak D call: TRBD2 (5 bases). The CDR3 is 15 amino acids. Per the germline V gene, CDR1 is MNHEY and CDR2 is SMNVEV (reference sequence). Trimming shortened V by 3 bases and J by 0 bases, and 10 bases separated the two germline ends. CDR3 DNA: TGTGCCAGCAGTTTCAGCGGTCCCAGCACAGATACGCAGTATTTT. Encoded protein: CASSFSGPSTDTQYF.

The chain is built from TRBV7-9 and TRBJ2-7; D remains unclear. Germline V gene lookup returns CDR1 SEHNR and CDR2 FQNEAQ (reference sequence). Between the trimmed V and J ends, which lost 5 bases and 1 base, there was a span of 3 bases. The CDR3 runs to 11 residues. DNA for the CDR3: TGTGCCAGCAGCCCTTCCTACGAGCAGTACTTC. Its protein is CASSPSYEQYF.

This chain links TRBV7-8 with TRBJ1-1, with D perhaps TRBD1 (6 bases). The V and J ends lost 5 bases and 0 bases respectively, with 13 bases between them. This CDR3 region has 15 residues. Germline V gene sequence: CDR1 SGHVS, CDR2 FQNEAQ. For the CDR3, the DNA is TGTGCCAGCAGCCTCGCAGGGGAAATGAACACTGAAGCTTTCTTT. Translation gives CASSLAGEMNTEAFF.

This clone appeared once. The chain couples TRBV5-6 to TRBJ1-4; D remains unclear. The CDR3 has 14 amino acids. Looked up from germline, CDR1 is SGHDT and CDR2 is YYEEEE. V lost 3 bases and J 12 bases, leaving 18 bases between the germline ends. The CDR3: CASSSPARGGELFF. The CDR3 DNA reads as TGTGCCAGCAGCTCCCCTGCGCGAGGCGGGGAACTGTTTTTT.

V is TRBV5-1 and J is TRBJ2-1, with 8 bases aligning to TRBD2. The germline V gene has CDR1 SGHRS and CDR2 YFSETQ. The CDR3 loop spans 18 amino acids. The V segment lost 0 bases and the J segment 5 bases; nucleotides outside the gene matches: 13. CDR3 sequence (DNA): TGCGCCAGCAGCTTGGGGTTGTTAGCGGGACCCCAAAACAATGAGCAGTTCTTC. Translating gives CASSLGLLAGPQNNEQFF.

This clone was counted between two and nine times. The rearrangement links TRBV11-2 to TRBJ2-7; weak D call: TRBD1 (5 bases). This CDR3 region has 14 residues. V was trimmed by 2 bases and J by 4 bases, leaving 12 bases between them. Germline CDR1 is SGHAT and CDR2 is FQNNGV. CDR3 region: CASSLIRQGYEQYF. CDR3 bases: TGTGCCAGCAGCTTAATCCGTCAGGGTTACGAGCAGTACTTC.

The V call is TRBV5-4, the J call TRBJ1-1, with D possibly matching TRBD1 (6 bases). This CDR3 is 14 amino acids long. Germline V gene lookup returns CDR1 SGHNT and CDR2 YYREEE (reference sequence). The V gene lost 0 bases and the J gene lost 4 bases, with 10 bases spanning the gap. CDR3: CASSLEQGGTEAFF. The DNA for the CDR3 is TGTGCCAGCAGCTTGGAACAGGGCGGCACTGAAGCTTTCTTT.

The rearrangement uses TRBV7-2 and TRBJ2-6; D is possibly TRBD1 (6 bases). Germline values: CDR1 SGHTA, CDR2 FQGNSA. V gave up 0 bases and J gave up 1 base, with 19 bases separating them. This CDR3 is 20 amino acids long. CDR3 in DNA: TGTGCCAGCAGCTTAGCGTATGCAGGGGCGCATCTATCTGGGGCCAACGTCCTGACTTTC. Translated, it gives CASSLAYAGAHLSGANVLTF.

This rearrangement joins TRBV7-9 to TRBJ2-3, with D perhaps matching TRBD2 (5 bases). The V and J ends lost 5 bases and 4 bases respectively, with 7 bases between them. The CDR3 length is 12 residues. Germline values: CDR1 SEHNR, CDR2 FQNEAQ (reference sequence). The DNA of the CDR3 is TGTGCCAGCAGCCCAGCGGCAGATACGCAGTATTTT. The encoded protein is CASSPAADTQYF. The variable domain in full, completed from reference TRBV7-9 and TRBJ2-3, reads DTGVSQNPRHKITKRGQNVTFRCDPISEHNRLYWYRQTLGQGPEFLTYFQNEAQLEKSRLLSDRFSAERPKGSFSTLEIQRTEQGDSAMYLCASSPAADTQYFGPGTRLTVL.

The chain combines TRBV15 with TRBJ2-5, with a possible D match to TRBD2 (6 bases). Germline V gene lookup returns CDR1 LNHNV and CDR2 YYDKDF (reference sequence). The length of the CDR3 is 15 residues. The V end lost 1 base, the J end lost 5 bases, and 14 bases lay between the germline ends. The CDR3 reads CATSRGRTTGETQYF. The CDR3 bases are TGTGCCACCAGCAGAGGCAGGACTACCGGGGAGACCCAGTACTTC.

This chain joins TRBV5-1 and TRBJ1-6; 8 positions agree with TRBD1. J lost 5 bases, V lost 2 bases, and 0 bases had no gene match. The germline gives CDR1 SGHRS, CDR2 YFSETQ. This CDR3 region has 14 residues. This CDR3 is CASSLQGDNSPLHF. CDR3 DNA: TGCGCCAGCAGCTTACAGGGGGATAATTCACCCCTCCACTTT.

The rearrangement uses TRBV11-2 and TRBJ1-4, with 8 nucleotides matching TRBD1. Germline CDR1 SGHAT, CDR2 FQNNGV. The CDR3 is made up of 16 amino acids. The V gene end was trimmed by 5 bases and the J gene end by 3 bases; junction bases not matched to a gene: 8. The CDR3 sequence: CASSLGTGGANEKLFF. In nucleotides, the CDR3 is TGTGCCAGCAGCCTCGGGACAGGTGGGGCTAATGAAAAACTGTTTTTT.

This clone showed up just once. The V gene is TRBV7-2, the J gene TRBJ2-1; 7 nucleotides align to TRBD1. This CDR3 is 15 amino acids long. Germline-derived CDR1 and CDR2 are SGHTA and FQGNSA. Trimming cost V 4 bases and J 5 bases; bases outside gene matches: 8. The CDR3 loop is CASSSYRGAHNEQFF. CDR3 DNA sequence: TGTGCCAGCAGCTCCTACAGGGGAGCGCACAATGAGCAGTTCTTC.

This clone was detected a few times. This chain links TRBV11-2 with TRBJ2-7; the D gene is possibly TRBD2 (6 bases). Germline V lookup: CDR1 SGHAT, CDR2 FQNNGV. This CDR3 is 14 amino acids long. Trimming pared 3 bases from V and 2 bases from J, leaving 11 bases between. The CDR3, as DNA: TGTGCCAGCAGCTTTGGGACTTCTACCTACGAGCAGTACTTC. Amino acid sequence: CASSFGTSTYEQYF.

The chain is built from TRBV3-1 (or the pseudogene TRBV3-2) and TRBJ1-1, with D maybe TRBD1 (5 bases). Germline V lookup: CDR1 LGHDT, CDR2 YNNKEL (reference sequence). Trimming shortened V by 3 bases and J by 11 bases, and 13 bases separated the two germline ends. This CDR3 region has 12 residues. CDR3 DNA: TGTGCCAGCAGCCAGGTCGGCGGGACTGCTTTCTTT. This gives the protein CASSQVGGTAFF.

The CDR3 DNA sequence: TGTGCCAGTAGGGTAGCGGGGGGGCGCCCAGATACGCAGTATTTT. Protein: CASRVAGGRPDTQYF. The rearrangement joins TRBV19 to TRBJ2-3; the match to TRBD2 covers 11 bases. Germline loops: CDR1 LNHDA, CDR2 SQIVND (reference sequence). Trimming cost V 6 bases and J 4 bases; bases outside gene matches: 6. The CDR3 spans 15 residues.